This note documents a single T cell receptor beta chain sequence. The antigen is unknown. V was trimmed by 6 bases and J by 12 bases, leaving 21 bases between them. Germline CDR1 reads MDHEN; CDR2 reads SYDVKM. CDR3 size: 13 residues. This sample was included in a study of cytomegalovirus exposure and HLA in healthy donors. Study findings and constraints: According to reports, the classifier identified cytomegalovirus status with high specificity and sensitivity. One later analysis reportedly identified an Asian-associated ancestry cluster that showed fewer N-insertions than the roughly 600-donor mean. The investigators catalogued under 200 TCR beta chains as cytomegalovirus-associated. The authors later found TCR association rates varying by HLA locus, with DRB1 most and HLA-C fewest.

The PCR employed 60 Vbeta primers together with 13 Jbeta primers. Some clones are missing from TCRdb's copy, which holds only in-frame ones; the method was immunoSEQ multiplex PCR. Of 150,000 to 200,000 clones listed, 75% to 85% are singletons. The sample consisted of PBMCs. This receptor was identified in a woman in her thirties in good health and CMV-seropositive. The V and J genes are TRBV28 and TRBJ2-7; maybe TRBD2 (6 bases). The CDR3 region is CASSSTGASDRYF. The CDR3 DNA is TGTGCCAGCAGCTCCACCGGGGCTAGCGACCGGTACTTC.